The 10 T cell receptor beta chains in this list originate from one sample, sequenced in a study of blood T cell repertoires in COVID-19. The method was immunoSEQ multiplex PCR; TCRdb's version includes in-frame clones alone and lacks a portion of them. The data hold about 81,000 clones, with approximately 80% observed a single time. The sequenced material came from peripheral blood. The receptor source for this set is a human donor in a cohort sampled during active COVID-19.

The chain is built from TRBV5-5 and TRBJ1-5; 8 bases map to TRBD1. This CDR3 contains 16 residues. From germline, CDR1 is SGHKS and CDR2 YYEKEE (reference sequence). The trim removed 3 bases at V and 3 bases at J, leaving 8 bases unmatched. CDR3 coding DNA: TGTGCCAGCAGCTGGGGACAGGATCACTTCAATCAGCCCCAGCATTTT. This gives the protein CASSWGQDHFNQPQHF.

This sequence joins TRBV19 and TRBJ2-5, with TRBD1 identical over 11 bases. CDR1 and CDR2 (germline): LNHDA, SQIVND (reference sequence). V shed 2 bases and J 5 bases; nucleotides not matched to a gene: 4. CDR3 length equals 15 residues. Written as DNA, the CDR3 is TGTGCCAGTAGTATAACCGGGACAGGGGGTGAGACCCAGTACTTC. Residues: CASSITGTGGETQYF.

The J gene is TRBJ1-2, the V gene TRBV18, with TRBD1 matching 7 bases. V was clipped by 1 base and J by 5 bases; unmatched bases: 7. Germline CDR1 and CDR2: KGHSH and LQKENI. This CDR3 has 15 residues. As DNA, the CDR3 is TGTGCCAGCTCACCACTCGGACAGGACCCTTATGGCTACACCTTC. Translated: CASSPLGQDPYGYTF.

The V and J genes are TRBV10-3 and TRBJ2-2; 12 bases match TRBD1. The CDR3 runs to 16 residues. J lost 3 bases, V lost 5 bases, and 4 bases had no gene match. Germline CDR1 and CDR2: ENHRY and SYGVKD. DNA for the CDR3: TGTGCCATCAGTTTTGGGGACAGGGGGCACACCGGGGAGCTGTTTTTT. This translates into CAISFGDRGHTGELFF.

V is TRBV6-1 and J is TRBJ2-7; TRBD2 aligns across 8 bases. This CDR3 is 17 amino acids long. The V gene's germline CDR1 is MNHNS and CDR2 SASEGT. The V and J ends lost 2 bases and 6 bases, in that order; junction bases with no gene match: 15. The CDR3 is CASSEMVRGTRGGEQYF. In nucleotides, the CDR3 is TGTGCCAGCAGTGAAATGGTGCGTGGGACCCGGGGGGGCGAGCAGTACTTC.

This clone was recorded once. V gene TRBV10-3 combines with J gene TRBJ2-1, with D perhaps matching TRBD1 (5 bases). The CDR3 is made up of 13 amino acids. Germline values: CDR1 ENHRY, CDR2 SYGVKD. The germline V and J ends were trimmed by 10 bases and 5 bases, with 15 bases remaining between them. The CDR3 is CATTTGANNEQFF. DNA for the CDR3: TGTGCCACCACTACAGGTGCCAACAATGAGCAGTTCTTC.

This chain joins TRBV2 and TRBJ2-2, with 8 bases lining up with TRBD2. V dropped 2 bases and J dropped 0; count of bases not matched to a gene: 2. The CDR3 is made up of 16 amino acids. Germline V gene lookup returns CDR1 SNHLY and CDR2 FYNNEI. CDR3 in DNA: TGTGCCAGCAGTGAACGTAGCGGGGCGAACACCGGGGAGCTGTTTTTT. It is translated as CASSERSGANTGELFF.

In DNA form, the CDR3 reads TGTGCCAGCAGCGCGGGACTCCCGCTGGACTATGGCTACACCTTC. It is translated as CASSAGLPLDYGYTF. This chain joins TRBV9 and TRBJ1-2; the D gene is possibly TRBD1 (5 bases). The CDR3 is 15 amino acids. Germline loops: CDR1 SGDLS, CDR2 YYNGEE. With 3 bases removed from V and 3 bases from J, the gap between germline ends came to 15 bases.

This chain connects TRBV5-1 to TRBJ2-7; TRBD1 matches 8 bases. The CDR3 has 14 residues. Losses at the gene ends were 2 bases for V and 3 bases for J; bases not matched to a gene: 4. In germline, CDR1 is SGHRS, CDR2 YFSETQ. The CDR3 spells CASSLLGQDYEQYF. The CDR3 DNA is TGCGCCAGCAGCTTACTGGGACAGGACTACGAGCAGTACTTC.

The chain carries TRBV27 and TRBJ1-4; D is undetermined. The CDR3 is made up of 11 amino acids. Between the trimmed V and J ends, which lost 5 bases and 6 bases, there was a span of 4 bases. Germline assignment: CDR1 MNHEY and CDR2 SMNVEV (reference sequence). CDR3 protein: CASSLHEKLFF. DNA of the CDR3: TGTGCCAGCAGTCTACATGAAAAACTGTTTTTT. The whole variable domain, filled in from reference TRBV27 and TRBJ1-4, reads EAQVTQNPRYLITVTGKKLTVTCSQNMNHEYMSWYRQDPGLGLRQIYYSMNVEVTDKGDVPEGYKVSRKEKRNFPLILESPSPNQTSLYFCASSLHEKLFFGSGTQLSVL.